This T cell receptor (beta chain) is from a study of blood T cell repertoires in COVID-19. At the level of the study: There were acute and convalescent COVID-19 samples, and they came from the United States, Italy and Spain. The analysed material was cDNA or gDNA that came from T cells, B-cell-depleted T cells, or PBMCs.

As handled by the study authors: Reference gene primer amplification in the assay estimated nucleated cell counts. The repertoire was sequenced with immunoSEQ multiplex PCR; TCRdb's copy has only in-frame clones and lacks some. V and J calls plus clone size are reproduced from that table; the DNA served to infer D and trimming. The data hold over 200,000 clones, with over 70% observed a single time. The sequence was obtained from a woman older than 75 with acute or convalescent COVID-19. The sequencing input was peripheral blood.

CDR3 residues: CAISQTGYSNQPQHF. As DNA, the CDR3 is TGTGCCATCAGTCAGACAGGTTATAGCAATCAGCCCCAGCATTTT. J is TRBJ1-5 and V is TRBV10-3, with D perhaps TRBD1 (6 bases). The CDR3 has 15 amino acids. Germline-derived CDR1 and CDR2 are ENHRY and SYGVKD. Trimming removed 5 bases from V and 0 bases from J, with 11 bases in between.